The 7 T cell receptor beta chains given below trace back to one sample, sequenced in a study of OX40 agonist ivuxolimab in advanced cancers. The protocol was immunoSEQ multiplex PCR, while the TCRdb copy is restricted to in-frame clones and leaves out a portion. The sample lists about 46,000 clones; 89% were seen once. Sequences were derived from CD4+ or CD8+ T cells sorted from blood, sampled in a trial of the OX40 agonist ivuxolimab. The receptors originated from an adult with an advanced solid tumor such as melanoma, head and neck, liver or kidney cancer.

V gene TRBV12-5 combines with J gene TRBJ1-5, with TRBD1 identical over 9 bases. This CDR3 has 16 amino acids. J gave up 7 bases and V 0 bases, and 7 bases lay outside the gene matches. CDR1 and CDR2 from the germline V gene are LGHNT and FRNRAP. The CDR3: CASGLVGTGTEQPQHF. CDR3 DNA sequence: TGTGCTAGTGGTTTGGTGGGGACAGGGACGGAACAGCCCCAGCATTTT.

This clone appeared a few times. The V gene is TRBV27, the J gene TRBJ2-7; 7 bases map to TRBD1. J gave up 2 bases and V 3 bases, and 7 bases lay outside the gene matches. CDR1 MNHEY and CDR2 SMNVEV come from the germline V gene (reference sequence). The CDR3 runs to 15 residues. Here the CDR3 DNA reads TGTGCCAGCAGTTTCGGCTCAGGGGGAACCTACGAGCAGTACTTC. This encodes CASSFGSGGTYEQYF.

The chain combines TRBV5-5 with TRBJ2-7, with D tentatively TRBD2 (5 bases). The CDR3 sequence is 12 residues long. V lost 3 bases and J 3 bases, leaving 7 bases between the germline ends. Germline-derived CDR1 and CDR2 are SGHKS and YYEKEE (reference sequence). The CDR3 loop is CASSSRDYEQYF. DNA of the CDR3: TGTGCCAGCAGCTCCCGGGACTACGAGCAGTACTTC. Full variable domain (outside the CDR3, taken from reference TRBV5-5 and TRBJ2-7): DAGVTQSPTHLIKTRGQQVTLRCSPISGHKSVSWYQQVLGQGPQFIFQYYEKEERGRGNFPDRFSARQFPNYSSELNVNALLLGDSALYLCASSSRDYEQYFGPGTRLTVT.

This clone has more than one count but fewer than ten. This chain links TRBV9 with TRBJ1-2, with 7 bases matching TRBD1. Germline CDR1 SGDLS, CDR2 YYNGEE. CDR3 length equals 15 residues. The V segment lost 3 bases and the J segment 5 bases; nucleotides outside the gene matches: 10. The CDR3 reads CASSAKNRGPYGYTF. CDR3 nucleotide sequence: TGTGCCAGCAGCGCCAAAAACAGGGGTCCTTATGGCTACACCTTC. The variable domain in full, completed from reference TRBV9 and TRBJ1-2, reads DSGVTQTPKHLITATGQRVTLRCSPRSGDLSVYWYQQSLDQGLQFLIQYYNGEERAKGNILERFSAQQFPDLHSELNLSSLELGDSALYFCASSAKNRGPYGYTFGSGTRLTVV.

This rearrangement joins TRBV6-6 to TRBJ2-5, with a weak D call TRBD1 (6 bases). The CDR3 sequence is 15 residues long. V lost 7 bases and J lost 5, with 20 bases in between. Germline V gene lookup returns CDR1 MNHNY and CDR2 SVGAGI (reference sequence). In DNA, the CDR3 is TGTGCCAGCACCCAGCCGTCACAGGGTGGGGAGACCCAGTACTTC. Its protein product is CASTQPSQGGETQYF.

The chain links TRBV15 to TRBJ2-7; TRBD2 is a possible D gene (6 bases). CDR1 LNHNV and CDR2 YYDKDF come from the germline V gene (reference sequence). This CDR3 has 14 amino acids. The V end lost 1 base, the J end lost 3 bases, and 10 bases lay between the germline ends. The CDR3 nucleotides read TGTGCCACCAGCAGAGGGAGGGCCCTCTACGAGCAGTACTTC. Translating gives CATSRGRALYEQYF.

This chain links TRBV2 with TRBJ2-7; the D gene is possibly TRBD1 (5 bases). The CDR3 has 14 amino acids. V was shortened by 4 bases and J by 4 bases, with 14 bases between the two germline ends. CDR1 is SNHLY and CDR2 is FYNNEI in the germline V gene. The CDR3 loop is CASSVTEITYEQYF. The CDR3 DNA is TGTGCCAGCAGTGTGACAGAGATTACTTACGAGCAGTACTTC.